This T cell receptor (beta chain) was captured by sequencing in a study of T-cell reconstitution after alpha-beta-depleted transplantation in children. General study points: It was surviving recipient T cells and thymic progenitors that gave some patients high TCRbeta diversity at day 60. Newly produced T cells mostly accounted for T-cell counts and diversity one year post-transplant. Several hundred expanded graft clones reportedly were the source of alpha-beta T cells about two months after transplant.

This clonotype was seen only a few times. What it binds is not known. This CDR3 has 17 residues. Trimming cost V 2 bases and J 6 bases, with 22 bases left between them. CDR1 is LNHNV and CDR2 is YYDKDF in the germline V gene (reference sequence). The TCRbeta library was prepared with unique molecular identifiers. One entry per CDR3 protein, called by TCRdb with MiXCR from the PCR reads. This sample yields some 840,000 distinct CDR3 sequences, of which approximately 15% are seen a single time; about 4.6% belongs to the top ten. This receptor was obtained from a male patient aged 10 to 17 who had a stem cell transplant for acute lymphoblastic leukemia, so the T cells may come from the graft donor. Sequencing was performed on PBMCs, mostly from graft donor cells, taken 360 days after TCRalphabeta/CD19-depleted stem cell transplant. The chain combines TRBV15 with TRBJ1-2; possible D gene TRBD1, 5 bases. CDR3 loop: CATSRSRRDAPTDGYTF. In DNA form, the CDR3 reads TGTGCCACCAGCAGATCCCGGAGGGACGCTCCGACTGATGGCTACACCTTC.